The clone carrying this TCR beta chain was found a few times. The V gene end was trimmed by 4 bases and the J gene end by 4 bases; junction bases not matched to a gene: 5. This CDR3 is 15 amino acids long. The V gene's germline CDR1 is MNHNS and CDR2 SASEGT. Constant-region reverse primers amplified full-length variable regions, followed by semi-nested Nested Universal Primer A PCR. One entry per CDR3 protein, called by TCRdb with MiXCR from the 5' RACE reads. The data show fewer than 75,000 distinct CDR3 sequences, 26% seen once. The sorted Tregs were CD4+CD25+CD127-/low cells. The specimen was tumor-infiltrating Tregs sorted from the breast tumor. The rearrangement links TRBV6-1 to TRBJ1-5; 9 bases match TRBD1. This sequence originates from a female donor with breast cancer. The CDR3 reads CASSAGQGSNQPQHF. The CDR3 DNA reads TGTGCCAGCAGTGCGGGACAGGGATCAAATCAGCCCCAGCATTTT.